These 21 T cell receptor beta chains share one sample of origin, sequenced in a study of cytomegalovirus exposure and HLA in healthy donors. The PCR had 60 Vbeta and 13 Jbeta primers. Assay: immunoSEQ multiplex PCR; the TCRdb copy retains only in-frame clones and omits some. The top ten hold roughly 0.095% of the sample, which has 200,000 or so clones, 82% seen once. Sequencing input: PBMCs. The origin of the receptors is a boy aged 2 to 10 in good health and CMV-seronegative.

The gene calls are TRBV11-2 and TRBJ1-1; D perhaps matches TRBD1 (6 bases). This CDR3 contains 14 residues. V lost 3 bases to trimming and J lost 5 bases, with 13 bases between them. Looked up from germline, CDR1 is SGHAT and CDR2 is FQNNGV. The CDR3 DNA reads TGTGCCAGCAGCTTCACAGGGTTTAGTACTGAAGCTTTCTTT. It yields the protein CASSFTGFSTEAFF.

The CDR3 protein is CASSSLQPLSGNTIYF. CDR3 DNA: TGTGCCAGCAGCTCTTTACAGCCCCTCTCTGGAAACACCATATATTTT. The V gene is TRBV7-2, the J gene TRBJ1-3; D unclear. V was trimmed by 4 bases and J by 0 bases, leaving 13 bases between them. This CDR3 spans 16 amino acids. Germline V gene sequence: CDR1 SGHTA, CDR2 FQGNSA.

This chain connects TRBV5-5 to TRBJ2-7; TRBD1 aligns across 10 bases. Trimming at V came to 5 bases and at J to 0 bases, leaving 2 bases not matched to a gene. The CDR3 sequence is 14 residues long. The V gene's germline CDR1 is SGHKS and CDR2 YYEKEE (reference sequence). The CDR3 reads CASRGQGSSYEQYF. As DNA, the CDR3 is TGTGCCAGCAGGGGACAGGGGAGCTCCTACGAGCAGTACTTC.

Concerning this clone: At one boundary the junction diverges from the germline segment, which might be a read error. The V gene is TRBV7-9, the J gene TRBJ2-5; D unclear. CDR1 and CDR2 (germline): SEHNR, FQNEAQ (reference sequence). The CDR3 contains 16 residues. CDR3 DNA sequence: TGTTCCAGCAGCCCCCCCAGAAGAGCGTACCAAGAGACCCAGTACTTC. Its protein is CSSSPPRRAYQETQYF.

V usage is TRBV5-6 and J usage is TRBJ2-5; 8 nucleotides match TRBD1. Gene TRBJ2-7 matches the end of the DNA better, so the J call may be wrong. The length of the CDR3 is 15 residues. CDR1 is SGHDT, CDR2 YYEEEE, per germline. CDR3 region: CASSLGFGTGYEQYF. The CDR3 DNA reads TGTGCCAGCAGCTTGGGTTTTGGGACAGGATACGAGCAGTACTTC.

The chain recombines TRBV7-9 with TRBJ1-4; D is ambiguous. The germline V and J ends were trimmed by 8 bases and 3 bases, with 13 bases remaining between them. CDR3 length: 14 amino acids. Germline assignment: CDR1 SEHNR and CDR2 FQNEAQ (reference sequence). CDR3 nucleotides: TGTGCCAGCTGGGGAGCCGCGGCTAATGAAAAACTGTTTTTT. Translating gives CASWGAAANEKLFF.

The V call is TRBV19, the J call TRBJ2-3; no clear D gene. There are 13 residues in the CDR3. Germline V lookup: CDR1 LNHDA, CDR2 SQIVND (reference sequence). Trimming removed 5 bases from V and 2 bases from J, with 8 bases in between. The CDR3 DNA reads as TGTGCCAGTAGTCGGGTCCTCACAGATACGCAGTATTTT. Encoded protein: CASSRVLTDTQYF.

The chain uses TRBV5-4 and TRBJ1-3, with a weak D call TRBD1 (6 bases). From germline, CDR1 is SGHNT and CDR2 YYREEE (reference sequence). CDR3 length: 17 residues. With 7 bases removed from V and 4 bases from J, the gap between germline ends came to 24 bases. The DNA of the CDR3 is TGTGCCAGCTCCTGGGGTCTAGGGACATCATCCGGAAACACCATATATTTT. Translation: CASSWGLGTSSGNTIYF.

This rearrangement joins TRBV19 to TRBJ1-2; D may be TRBD1 (5 bases). Trimming removed 3 bases at V and 3 bases at J, with 11 bases between. Germline values: CDR1 LNHDA, CDR2 SQIVND (reference sequence). The CDR3 runs to 14 residues. The CDR3 DNA follows: TGTGCCAGTAGTATTATCAGGGAGGACTATGGCTACACCTTC. It is translated as CASSIIREDYGYTF.

This chain connects TRBV5-4 to TRBJ1-3; D gene unclear. V was cut by 3 bases and J by 3 bases, with 13 bases left in between. CDR3 length: 15 residues. Germline V lookup: CDR1 SGHNT, CDR2 YYREEE (reference sequence). The CDR3 here is CASSSSGSFGNTIYF. DNA for the CDR3: TGTGCCAGCAGCTCGAGCGGATCTTTTGGAAACACCATATATTTT.

The genes are TRBV5-5 and TRBJ2-1; 9 nucleotides align to TRBD2. This CDR3 spans 16 amino acids. J gave up 2 bases and V 0 bases, and 3 bases lay outside the gene matches. CDR1 and CDR2 from the germline V gene are SGHKS and YYEKEE (reference sequence). Here the CDR3 reads CASSLGGGDTYNEQFF. For the CDR3, the DNA is TGTGCCAGCAGCTTGGGCGGGGGGGATACCTACAATGAGCAGTTCTTC.

This CDR3 reads CASSPEVTSRGDTQYF. CDR3 bases: TGTGCCAGCTCTCCGGAAGTGACTAGCCGGGGAGATACGCAGTATTTT. The rearrangement links TRBV18 to TRBJ2-3, with 7 bases matching TRBD2. The J segment lost 5 bases and the V segment lost 6 bases, leaving 14 bases of the junction unmatched. Germline CDR1 and CDR2: KGHSH and LQKENI. This CDR3 has 16 amino acids.

This chain joins TRBV4-1 and TRBJ1-6; D unclear. The CDR3 consists of 14 residues. The V gene lost 0 bases and the J gene lost 8 bases, with 8 bases spanning the gap. Germline V gene lookup returns CDR1 MGHRA and CDR2 YSYEKL. CDR3 DNA sequence: TGCGCCAGCAGCCAAGAGGCACCTTATTCACCCCTCCACTTT. This translates into CASSQEAPYSPLHF.

This chain connects TRBV6-1 to TRBJ1-5; 7 positions match TRBD1. The CDR3 totals 15 residues. Germline V gives CDR1 MNHNS, CDR2 SASEGT. J gave up 3 bases and V 1 base, and 3 bases lay outside the gene matches. In DNA form, the CDR3 reads TGTGCCAGCAGTGAAGGGGACAGTTTCAATCAGCCCCAGCATTTT. As protein: CASSEGDSFNQPQHF.

Concerning this clone itself: Within the sample, other DNA sequences also encode this same CDR3. This CDR3 is CASSQDGWTAVADTQYF. As DNA, the CDR3 is TGCGCCAGCAGCCAAGATGGTTGGACAGCGGTGGCCGATACGCAGTATTTT. This chain links TRBV4-3 with TRBJ2-3; TRBD1 is a possible D gene (6 bases). Germline V gives CDR1 LGHNA, CDR2 YSLEER. The V and J ends lost 0 bases and 6 bases respectively, with 19 bases between them. This CDR3 is 17 amino acids long.

This clone was seen only once. The CDR3 loop reads CASSFSDNEKLFF. The CDR3 nucleotides read TGTGCCAGCAGCTTTTCAGATAATGAAAAACTGTTTTTT. V and J are TRBV7-9 and TRBJ1-4; no reliable D call. V was cut by 3 bases and J by 4 bases, with 6 bases left in between. Germline CDR1 SEHNR, CDR2 FQNEAQ (reference sequence). This CDR3 has 13 amino acids.

The V call is TRBV11-2, the J call TRBJ2-2, with unresolved D. V lost 5 bases, J lost 5 bases, and 21 bases lay in between. The CDR3 contains 17 residues. Germline V lookup: CDR1 SGHAT, CDR2 FQNNGV. The CDR3 bases are TGTGCCAGCAGCCCCTTGATCGGTCAACTATCAACCGGGGAGCTGTTTTTT. This gives the protein CASSPLIGQLSTGELFF.

The chain links TRBV9 to TRBJ2-2, with no clear D. The CDR3 has 15 amino acids. The V and J ends lost 0 bases and 3 bases respectively, with 9 bases between them. The germline CDR1 and CDR2 sequences are SGDLS and YYNGEE. As DNA, the CDR3 is TGTGCCAGCAGCGTAGGTCAGGTGTACACCGGGGAGCTGTTTTTT. This gives the protein CASSVGQVYTGELFF.

The rearrangement links TRBV19 to TRBJ2-3; weak D call: TRBD1 (5 bases). Trimming took 5 bases from V and 0 from J, leaving 15 bases between them. CDR1 and CDR2 from the germline V gene are LNHDA and SQIVND (reference sequence). The CDR3 is made up of 16 amino acids. The CDR3 DNA follows: TGTGCCAGTAGTTTTCGGCAGGGTTCTAGCACAGATACGCAGTATTTT. It yields the protein CASSFRQGSSTDTQYF.

The rearrangement joins TRBV7-2 to TRBJ2-1; 9 bases are a match to TRBD2. The CDR3 covers 15 residues. Germline V gene lookup returns CDR1 SGHTA and CDR2 FQGNSA. After removal of 2 bases from V and 8 bases from J, the junction contained 7 bases not matched to a gene. The CDR3 is CASSLKAGGHDEQFF. CDR3 nucleotide sequence: TGTGCCAGCAGCTTAAAGGCGGGGGGGCACGATGAGCAGTTCTTC.

The chain links TRBV2 to TRBJ2-1; D gene unclear. The CDR3 spans 12 residues. V lost 6 bases and J 4 bases, leaving 7 bases between the germline ends. The germline V gene has CDR1 SNHLY and CDR2 FYNNEI. CDR3 protein: CASSGEYNEQFF. In nucleotides, the CDR3 is TGTGCCAGCAGCGGAGAATACAATGAGCAGTTCTTC.